These T cell receptor beta chains were read from a single sample in a study of T cells after yellow fever vaccination. TCRdb itself ran the 5' RACE reads through MiXCR, one entry per CDR3 protein. The sample holds about 400,000 distinct CDR3 sequences, around 6.4% seen once. The starting material was PBMCs, obtained 5 days after the yellow fever booster vaccination. Receptors originate from a man aged 25-45 years who received the YFV17D yellow fever vaccine. Each CDR3 is given with its conserved first and last residue. The order of the fields is clone size, V gene, J gene, D gene, CDR3 DNA, CDR3 protein. A D gene is named only where the DNA matches it firmly. The size of a clone is reported for some rows only, either as once, few or many, or as a class for expanded clones.

>many|TRBV2|TRBJ2-3|.
TGTGCCAGCACCACAAGAGGCTCGCAGTATTTT
CASTTRGSQYF
>few|TRBV5-1|TRBJ1-1|.
TGCGCCAGCAGCTTGTTATCCGGGGGTGAAGCTTTCTTT
CASSLLSGGEAFF
>many|TRBV7-6|TRBJ1-2|TRBD1
TGTGCCAGCAGCTTAGAGGACAGGGGCTATGGCTACACCTTC
CASSLEDRGYGYTF
>.|TRBV11-2|TRBJ2-7|TRBD2
TGTGCCAGCAGCGGGGCCCTACCCGGGACTAGCGCTTACGAGCAGTACTTC
CASSGALPGTSAYEQYF
>many|TRBV12-3/TRBV12-4|TRBJ1-3|.
TGTGCCAGCAGTCTAAGCGTGCAATACTCTGGAAACACCATATATTTT
CASSLSVQYSGNTIYF
>few|TRBV10-2|TRBJ2-1|.
TGCGCCAGCAGTGAGTCCCCCGGTGATTATGAGCAGTTCTTC
CASSESPGDYEQFF
>.|TRBV19|TRBJ1-5|.
TGTGCCAGTAGTATAGAGGGAGGGTATAGCAATCAGCCCCAGCATTTT
CASSIEGGYSNQPQHF
>few|TRBV20-1|TRBJ1-4|.
TGCAGTGCTAGGCGGCCAGGGGCTGAAAAACTGTTTTTT
CSARRPGAEKLFF
>.|TRBV7-2|TRBJ1-2|.
TGTGCCAGCAGCTTTTCGTCAGGGTTTGGTGGCTACACCTTC
CASSFSSGFGGYTF
>many|TRBV6-2/TRBV6-3|TRBJ1-2|.
TGTGCCAGCAGACAGCTTTACTATGGCTACACCTTC
CASRQLYYGYTF
>many|TRBV29-1|TRBJ2-5|.
TGCAGCGTTCTTCAAGGGAAGGGGGAGACCCAGTACTTC
CSVLQGKGETQYF
>many|TRBV21-1|TRBJ2-7|.
TGTGCCAGCACCCTAAAGCCCCGCTCCGAGCAGTACTTC
CASTLKPRSEQYF
>many|TRBV12-3/TRBV12-4|TRBJ2-2|.
TGTGCCAGCACCGTCACCGGGGAGCTGTTTTTT
CASTVTGELFF
>.|TRBV27|TRBJ1-6|.
TGTGCCAGCAGTCCGACCAATTCACCCCTCCACTTT
CASSPTNSPLHF
>.|TRBV28|TRBJ2-5|TRBD2
TGTGCCAGCAGTTCAACCCAGGGACTAGCGGGACAAGAGACCCAGTACTTC
CASSSTQGLAGQETQYF
>few|TRBV4-3|TRBJ2-7|.
TGCGCCAGCAGCCAAGATTTACAGGCCTCCTACGAGCAGTACTTC
CASSQDLQASYEQYF
>few|TRBV20-1|TRBJ2-5|TRBD2
TGCAGTGCTACGGGACTAGCGGGAGATCGGCAAGAGACCCAGTACTTC
CSATGLAGDRQETQYF
>.|TRBV5-5|TRBJ2-1|TRBD1
TGTGCCAGCAGCTGGATGGTCCTCGGGACAGGGGAGCAGTTCTTC
CASSWMVLGTGEQFF
>few|TRBV10-3|TRBJ2-2|.
TGTGCCATCAGGGTTACAGGGCACACCGGGGAGCTGTTTTTT
CAIRVTGHTGELFF
>many|TRBV7-2|TRBJ2-5|.
TGTGCCAGCAGCTTAGTCCGGGATTTGAGAGAGACCCAGTACTTC
CASSLVRDLRETQYF
>few|TRBV5-1|TRBJ2-3|TRBD1
TGCGCCAGCAGCGGGATGACAGGGAAGACAGATACGCAGTATTTT
CASSGMTGKTDTQYF
>few|TRBV25-1|TRBJ2-5|TRBD1
TGTGCCAGCAGTGTGGGACAGCAGCAAGAGACCCAGTACTTC
CASSVGQQQETQYF
>few|TRBV25-1|TRBJ2-7|TRBD2
TGTGCCAGCAGTGACTTAGCGGGAGACTCCGAGCAGTACTTC
CASSDLAGDSEQYF
>few|TRBV20-1|TRBJ2-3|.
TGCAGTGCTAGAGGGGAGGTTCAAGGGACAGATACGCAGTATTTT
CSARGEVQGTDTQYF
>.|TRBV19|TRBJ2-5|.
TGTGCCAGTAGAGAAAGGGGATACCAAGAGACCCAGTACTTC
CASRERGYQETQYF
>many|TRBV20-1|TRBJ2-5|.
TGCAGTGCTAGTCGACACCAAGAGACCCAGTACTTC
CSASRHQETQYF
>many|TRBV20-1|TRBJ2-3|TRBD1
TGCAGTGCTACGACAGGGTCCCGCACAGATACGCAGTATTTT
CSATTGSRTDTQYF
>once|TRBV20-1|TRBJ2-4|TRBD2
TGCTGCGCTAGAAGGGAGACTAGCGGAAATAAAAACATTCAGTACTTC
CCARRETSGNKNIQYF
>few|TRBV5-5|TRBJ1-4|.
TGTGCCAGCAGCTTCCAGGGGAGAAATGAAAAACTGTTTTTT
CASSFQGRNEKLFF
>few|TRBV19|TRBJ2-2|TRBD2
TGTGCCAGTAGCATGGGACTAGCGGGAGTTATCGGGGAGCTGTTTTTT
CASSMGLAGVIGELFF
>few|TRBV7-8|TRBJ2-1|.
TGTGCCAGCAGCTTAGGTTATCGATTTGGTCACAATGAGCAGTTCTTC
CASSLGYRFGHNEQFF
>many|TRBV7-3|TRBJ2-5|TRBD1
TGTGCCAGCAGCCTGGGACAGGGGTTCGGGACCCAGTACTTC
CASSLGQGFGTQYF
>few|TRBV7-2|TRBJ2-1|TRBD2
TGTGCCAGCAGCTTAGGTTCTAGCGGGAGGGCAGGCGATGAGCAGTTCTTC
CASSLGSSGRAGDEQFF
>many|TRBV9|TRBJ1-2|.
TGTGCCAGCAGCGAGGGAGTCCACTATGGCTACACCTTC
CASSEGVHYGYTF
>many|TRBV4-2|TRBJ2-2|.
TGTGCCAGCAGCCCGGGACCCGGGGCGGGGGAGCTGTTTTTT
CASSPGPGAGELFF
>few|TRBV7-3|TRBJ2-7|.
TGTGCCAGCAGCTTACTGTCTGGGGACGAGCAGTACTTC
CASSLLSGDEQYF
>few|TRBV7-2|TRBJ2-2|TRBD1
TGTGCCAGCAGCTCCCGACAGGGGGTCACCGGGGAGCTGTTTTTT
CASSSRQGVTGELFF
>.|TRBV12-3/TRBV12-4|TRBJ2-4|TRBD2
TGTGCCAGCAGACTTAGCGGGAGCAAAAACATTCAGTACTTC
CASRLSGSKNIQYF
>many|TRBV20-1|TRBJ1-1|.
TGCAGTGCTAGAGACTGGGTTCCTGAAGCTTTCTTT
CSARDWVPEAFF
>few|TRBV20-1|TRBJ2-2|TRBD2
TGCAGTGCTAGAGATCTCGGCAGCGGGACCGTGAACACCGGGGAGCTGTTTTTT
CSARDLGSGTVNTGELFF
>.|TRBV5-1|TRBJ2-7|.
TGCGCCAGCAGCTCCCCTGGGCAGTCCTACGAGCAGTACTTC
CASSSPGQSYEQYF
>many|TRBV5-1|TRBJ1-2|TRBD1
TGCGCCAGCAGCGAGGGGACAGGAGGCGGCTACACCTTC
CASSEGTGGGYTF